The present T cell receptor (beta chain) was sequenced within a study of blood T cell repertoires in COVID-19. Study-wide context: Samples came from the United States, Italy and Spain, spanning acute and convalescent COVID-19. Sources were T cells, B-cell-depleted T cells, or PBMCs; the material itself was cDNA or gDNA.

Original methodology: The assay estimated nucleated cells by amplifying reference gene primers. Method: immunoSEQ multiplex PCR; TCRdb's copy keeps in-frame clones and lacks some. V and J calls plus clone size are reproduced from that table; the DNA served to infer D and trimming. Here the sample spans approximately 70,000 clones, over 70% being singletons. V lost 1 base, J lost 3 bases, and 11 bases lay in between. This CDR3 comprises 15 residues. Germline V CDR1 and CDR2: SGHVS, FNYEAQ. Only one count was recorded for this clone. The chain employs TRBV7-6 and TRBJ2-3; D unclear. The specimen sequenced was peripheral blood. This TCR was recovered from a man older than 75 with active or convalescent COVID-19. CDR3 loop: CASSLVASQTDTQYF. The CDR3 bases are TGTGCCAGCAGCTTAGTTGCCAGTCAGACAGATACGCAGTATTTT. Combining the CDR3 with reference TRBV7-6 and TRBJ2-3 gives the whole variable domain GAGVSQSPRYKVTKRGQDVALRCDPISGHVSLYWYRQALGQGPEFLTYFNYEAQQDKSGLPNDRFSAERPEGSISTLTIQRTEQRDSAMYRCASSLVASQTDTQYFGPGTRLTVL.